This TCR beta chain is from a study of blood T cells in healthy people across ages. Trimming took 1 base from V and 2 from J, leaving 8 bases between them. Per germline, CDR1 PRHDT and CDR2 FYEKMQ (reference sequence). The CDR3 is 14 residues long. The authors ran a second PCR of 7 to 11 cycles using a sample-barcoded 5' primer and a J-beta primer mix. Each CDR3 protein is one row after TCRdb ran MiXCR on the 5' RACE reads. Of more than 800,000 distinct CDR3 sequences in the sample, more than 35% were seen once. This clonotype was recorded at least ten times. The clonotype comes from a woman aged 55-70 years in good health. The chain joins TRBV13 to TRBJ2-5; D ambiguous. Sequencing was performed on blood. CDR3 nucleotides: TGTGCCAGCAGCTTAGCGGGCCAGCAAGAGACCCAGTACTTC. Translating it yields CASSLAGQQETQYF. The full variable domain, rest sourced from reference TRBV13 and TRBJ2-5, is AAGVIQSPRHLIKEKRETATLKCYPIPRHDTVYWYQQGPGQDPQFLISFYEKMQSDKGSIPDRFSAQQFSDYHSELNMSSLELGDSALYFCASSLAGQQETQYFGPGTRLLVL.